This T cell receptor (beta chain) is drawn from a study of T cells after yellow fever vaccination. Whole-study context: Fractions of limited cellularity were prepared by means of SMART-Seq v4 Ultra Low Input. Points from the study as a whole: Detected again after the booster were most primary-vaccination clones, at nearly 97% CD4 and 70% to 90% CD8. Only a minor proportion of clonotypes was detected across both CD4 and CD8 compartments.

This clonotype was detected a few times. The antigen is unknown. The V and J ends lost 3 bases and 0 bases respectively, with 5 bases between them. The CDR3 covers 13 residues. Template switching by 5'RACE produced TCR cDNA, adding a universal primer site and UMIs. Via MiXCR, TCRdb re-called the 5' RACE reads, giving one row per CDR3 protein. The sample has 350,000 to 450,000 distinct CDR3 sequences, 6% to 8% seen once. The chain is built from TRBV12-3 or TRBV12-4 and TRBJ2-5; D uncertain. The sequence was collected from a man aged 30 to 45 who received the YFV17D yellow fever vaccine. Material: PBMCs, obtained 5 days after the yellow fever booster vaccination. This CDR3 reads CASSFSNQETQYF. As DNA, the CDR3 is TGTGCCAGCAGTTTTTCCAACCAAGAGACCCAGTACTTC.